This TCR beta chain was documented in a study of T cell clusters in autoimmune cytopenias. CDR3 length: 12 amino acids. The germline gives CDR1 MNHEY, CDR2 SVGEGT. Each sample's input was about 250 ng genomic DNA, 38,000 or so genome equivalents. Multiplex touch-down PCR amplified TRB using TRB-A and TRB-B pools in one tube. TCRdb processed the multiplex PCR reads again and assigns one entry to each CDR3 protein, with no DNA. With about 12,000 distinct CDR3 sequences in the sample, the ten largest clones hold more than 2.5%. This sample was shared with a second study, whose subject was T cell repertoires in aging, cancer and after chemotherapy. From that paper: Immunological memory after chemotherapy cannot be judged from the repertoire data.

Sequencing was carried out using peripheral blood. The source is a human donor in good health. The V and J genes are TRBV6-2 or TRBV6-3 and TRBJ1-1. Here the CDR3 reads CASSFDGTEAFF.